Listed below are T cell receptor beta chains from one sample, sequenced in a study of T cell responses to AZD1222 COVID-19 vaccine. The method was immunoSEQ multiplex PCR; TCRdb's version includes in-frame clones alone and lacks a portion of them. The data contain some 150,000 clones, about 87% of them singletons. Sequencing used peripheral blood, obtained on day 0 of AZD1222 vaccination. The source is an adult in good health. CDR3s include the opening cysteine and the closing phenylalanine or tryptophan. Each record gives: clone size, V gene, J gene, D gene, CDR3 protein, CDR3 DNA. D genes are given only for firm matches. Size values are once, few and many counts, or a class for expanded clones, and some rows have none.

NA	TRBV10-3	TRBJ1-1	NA	CAPSRRTDTEAFF	TGTGCCCCTTCCCGGCGTACTGACACTGAAGCTTTCTTT
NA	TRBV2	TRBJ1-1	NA	CASSATDPNTEAFF	TGTGCCAGCAGTGCGACAGATCCTAACACTGAAGCTTTCTTT
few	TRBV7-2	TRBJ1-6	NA	CASSLVVGLESPLHF	TGTGCCAGCAGCTTAGTTGTAGGGTTAGAATCACCCCTCCACTTT
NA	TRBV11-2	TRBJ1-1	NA	CASSLSARLNTEAFF	TGTGCCAGCAGCTTAAGCGCCAGATTGAACACTGAAGCTTTCTTT
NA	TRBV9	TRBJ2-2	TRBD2	CARSAGGVKAGELFF	TGTGCCCGCAGCGCCGGGGGGGTCAAGGCCGGGGAGCTGTTTTTT
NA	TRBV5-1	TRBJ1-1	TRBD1	CASSLGQRSTEAFF	TGCGCCAGCAGTTTGGGACAGAGATCCACTGAAGCTTTCTTT
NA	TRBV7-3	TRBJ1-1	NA	CASSSRGDGGTEAFF	TGTGCCAGCAGCTCCAGGGGCGATGGGGGAACTGAAGCTTTCTTT
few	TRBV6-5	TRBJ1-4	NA	CASSYRLGEKLFF	TGTGCCAGCAGTTATCGGTTGGGTGAAAAACTGTTTTTT
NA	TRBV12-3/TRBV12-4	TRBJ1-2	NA	CASSPRGVYGYTF	TGTGCCAGCAGCCCCAGGGGAGTCTATGGCTACACCTTC
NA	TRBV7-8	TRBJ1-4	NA	CASSLAGGGQVQKLFF	TGTGCCAGCAGCTTAGCGGGAGGGGGGCAAGTACAGAAACTGTTTTTT
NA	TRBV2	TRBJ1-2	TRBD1	CASRQTGDGYTF	TGTGCCAGCAGACAGACAGGGGATGGCTACACCTTC
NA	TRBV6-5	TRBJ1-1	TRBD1	CASSQGGAQITEAFF	TGTGCCAGCAGCCAGGGGGGGGCGCAGATTACTGAAGCTTTCTTT
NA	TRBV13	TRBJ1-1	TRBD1	CASSLGRGLAFF	TGTGCCAGCAGCTTGGGGAGGGGGCTTGCTTTCTTT
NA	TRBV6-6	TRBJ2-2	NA	CASSWVTGELFF	TGTGCCAGCAGTTGGGTCACCGGGGAGCTGTTTTTT
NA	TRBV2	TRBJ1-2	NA	CATSSNPGYGYTF	TGTGCCACCTCGTCGAACCCCGGCTATGGCTACACCTTC
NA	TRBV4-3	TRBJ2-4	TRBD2	CASSQGTSGGQNIQYF	TGCGCCAGCAGCCAAGGGACTAGCGGGGGACAAAACATTCAGTACTTC
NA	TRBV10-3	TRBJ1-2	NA	CAISERPAGDYGYTF	TGTGCCATCAGTGAGCGCCCGGCAGGCGACTATGGCTACACCTTC
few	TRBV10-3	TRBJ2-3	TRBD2	CAIRASGGADTQYF	TGTGCCATCAGGGCTAGCGGGGGGGCAGATACGCAGTATTTT
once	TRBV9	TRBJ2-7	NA	CASSVGGTSTYEQYF	TGTGCCAGCAGCGTAGGCGGGACTTCCACCTACGAGCAGTACTTC
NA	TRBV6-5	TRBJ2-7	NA	CASSLQDEQYF	TGTGCCAGCAGTTTACAAGACGAGCAGTACTTC
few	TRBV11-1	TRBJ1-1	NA	CASSRQALNTEAFF	TGTGCCAGCAGCCGACAGGCCCTGAACACTGAAGCTTTCTTT
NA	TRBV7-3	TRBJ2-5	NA	CASSLGTSRETQYF	TGTGCCAGCAGCTTAGGGACAAGTCGGGAGACCCAGTACTTC
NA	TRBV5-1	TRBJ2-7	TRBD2	CASSLGGGLALNEQYF	TGCGCCAGCAGCTTGGGAGGGGGACTAGCTTTGAACGAGCAGTACTTC
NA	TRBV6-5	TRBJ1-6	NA	CASRSSSYNSPLHF	TGTGCCAGCAGATCGAGCTCCTATAATTCACCCCTCCACTTT
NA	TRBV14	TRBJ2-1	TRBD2	CASSQEEIWATSGGWDEQFF	TGTGCCAGCAGCCAAGAGGAGATATGGGCGACTAGCGGGGGGTGGGATGAGCAGTTCTTC
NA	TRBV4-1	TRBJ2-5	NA	CASSLQVYQETQYF	TGCGCCAGCAGCCTACAGGTCTACCAAGAGACCCAGTACTTC
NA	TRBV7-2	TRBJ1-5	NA	CASSLVGGPNQPQHF	TGTGCCAGCAGCTTAGTAGGAGGGCCCAATCAGCCCCAGCATTTT
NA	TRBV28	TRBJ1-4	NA	CASSDSYDNEKLFF	TGTGCCAGCAGTGATTCTTACGATAATGAAAAACTGTTTTTT
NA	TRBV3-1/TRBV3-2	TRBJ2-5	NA	CASSPLGETQYF	TGTGCCAGCAGCCCCCTAGGGGAGACCCAGTACTTC
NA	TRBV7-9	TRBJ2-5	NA	CASSPLGHYQETQYF	TGTGCCAGCAGCCCCCTAGGGCACTACCAAGAGACCCAGTACTTC
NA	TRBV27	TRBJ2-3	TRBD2	CASSLSGLVSDTQYF	TGTGCCAGCTCTCTCTCGGGACTAGTCAGTGATACGCAGTATTTT
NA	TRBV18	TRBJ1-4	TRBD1	CASSPQGATTNEKLFF	TGTGCCAGCTCACCACAGGGGGCCACAACTAATGAAAAACTGTTTTTT
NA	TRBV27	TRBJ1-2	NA	CASSRIDSRRYTF	TGTGCCAGCAGCCGGATTGACAGCCGACGCTACACCTTC
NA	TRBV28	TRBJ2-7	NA	CASSLLGSQGDEQYF	TGTGCCAGCAGTTTATTAGGGTCACAGGGTGACGAGCAGTACTTC
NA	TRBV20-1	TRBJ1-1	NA	CSASSGATGEAFF	TGCAGTGCTAGTAGTGGGGCTACGGGTGAAGCTTTCTTT
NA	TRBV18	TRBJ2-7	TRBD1	CASSGTGVPYEQYF	TGTGCCAGCTCGGGGACAGGAGTCCCCTACGAGCAGTACTTC
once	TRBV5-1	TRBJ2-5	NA	CASSLQAQETQYF	TGCGCCAGCAGCTTACAGGCGCAAGAGACCCAGTACTTC
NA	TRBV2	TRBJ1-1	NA	CASSERGGNTEAFF	TGTGCCAGCAGTGAGCGTGGAGGGAACACTGAAGCTTTCTTT